The 9 T cell receptor beta chains in this list originate from one sample, sequenced in a study of blood T cell repertoires in COVID-19. TCRdb keeps only in-frame clones here, not all; method: immunoSEQ multiplex PCR. The top ten hold approximately 2.4% of the sample, which has roughly 260,000 clones, approximately 86% seen once. What was sequenced was PBMCs or T cells enriched from blood (not recorded which). These receptors were collected from a woman under 30 who had recovered from COVID-19.

The chain employs TRBV9 and TRBJ2-3; tentatively, D is TRBD2 (5 bases). Germline CDR1 SGDLS, CDR2 YYNGEE. CDR3 length equals 16 residues. Trimming cost V 0 bases and J 2 bases, with 13 bases left between them. This chain's CDR3 is CASSVVSRGSTDTQYF. The DNA of the CDR3 is TGTGCCAGCAGCGTAGTTTCCCGGGGTTCCACAGATACGCAGTATTTT.

This clone was detected once. The chain carries TRBV3-1 (or the pseudogene TRBV3-2) and TRBJ2-7; D possibly corresponds to TRBD2 (6 bases). The CDR3 spans 17 residues. V was pared by 1 base and J by 2 bases, with 18 bases between. Germline CDR1 and CDR2: LGHDT and YNNKEL (reference sequence). The CDR3 region is CASSQGLISGPPYEQYF. CDR3 sequence (DNA): TGTGCCAGCAGCCAAGGCCTGATTAGCGGTCCCCCCTACGAGCAGTACTTC.

The J gene is TRBJ1-2, the V gene TRBV25-1, with TRBD1 identical over 7 bases. After removal of 0 bases from V and 3 bases from J, the junction contained 7 bases not matched to a gene. CDR1 and CDR2 (germline): MGHDK, SYGVNS. The CDR3 runs 16 residues. The CDR3 sequence is CASSEYSQGQDYGYTF. CDR3 DNA: TGTGCCAGCAGTGAATATTCACAGGGGCAGGACTATGGCTACACCTTC.

This chain joins TRBV11-2 and TRBJ2-3, with a possible D match to TRBD2 (6 bases). Germline V gene lookup returns CDR1 SGHAT and CDR2 FQNNGV. There are 15 residues in the CDR3. Trimming stripped 1 base from V and 5 bases from J, with 13 bases between. CDR3 bases: TGTGCCAGCAGCTTAGGGGGGACTGTCGGAGATACGCAGTATTTT. Residues: CASSLGGTVGDTQYF. Based on the CDR3 plus reference TRBV11-2 and TRBJ2-3, the full variable domain is EAGVAQSPRYKIIEKRQSVAFWCNPISGHATLYWYQQILGQGPKLLIQFQNNGVVDDSQLPKDRFSAERLKGVDSTLKIQPAKLEDSAVYLCASSLGGTVGDTQYFGPGTRLTVL.

V gene TRBV19 combines with J gene TRBJ1-2, with D possibly being TRBD1 (6 bases). Germline lookup yields CDR1 LNHDA and CDR2 SQIVND (reference sequence). The CDR3 spans 15 residues. The germline V and J ends were trimmed by 4 bases and 4 bases, with 16 bases remaining between them. CDR3 loop: CASSTGQNLPYGYTF. For the CDR3, the DNA is TGTGCCAGTAGTACGGGACAAAACCTTCCCTATGGCTACACCTTC.

The rearrangement uses TRBV2 and TRBJ2-3; D is perhaps TRBD1 (5 bases). This CDR3 has 15 amino acids. V dropped 7 bases and J dropped 1 base, with 15 bases sitting between them. Germline V CDR1 and CDR2: SNHLY, FYNNEI. CDR3: CASTRQPRGTDTQYF. The CDR3 DNA follows: TGTGCCAGCACTAGACAGCCTAGGGGCACAGATACGCAGTATTTT.

The V and J genes are TRBV3-1 (or the pseudogene TRBV3-2) and TRBJ2-7, with D possibly being TRBD1 (5 bases). Between the trimmed V and J ends, which lost 5 bases and 4 bases, there was a span of 12 bases. Per germline, CDR1 LGHDT and CDR2 YNNKEL (reference sequence). The CDR3 runs to 13 residues. CDR3: CASSGGALYEQYF. The CDR3 region has the DNA TGTGCCAGCAGCGGTGGGGCTTTGTACGAGCAGTACTTC.

The rearrangement joins TRBV19 to TRBJ1-5; D gene ambiguous. This CDR3 contains 16 residues. Germline CDR1 is LNHDA and CDR2 is SQIVND (reference sequence). V lost 0 bases to trimming and J lost 3 bases, with 12 bases between them. Written as DNA, the CDR3 is TGTGCCAGTAGTATAGACCCGGGTACGTACAATCAGCCCCAGCATTTT. Its protein is CASSIDPGTYNQPQHF.

The chain links TRBV9 to TRBJ2-3; D remains ambiguous. The CDR3 totals 18 residues. Germline values: CDR1 SGDLS, CDR2 YYNGEE. V lost 4 bases and J lost 1, with 22 bases in between. CDR3 sequence reads: CASSPTPRRPYRTDTQYF. In nucleotides, the CDR3 is TGTGCCAGCAGCCCAACGCCCCGGAGACCTTACCGCACAGATACGCAGTATTTT.